This T cell receptor (beta chain) comes out of a study of PD-L1 blockade in urothelial cancer. Sample contribution per patient ranged from 1 to 8, covering pretreatment and on-treatment. CDR1 and CDR2 (germline): LNHDA, SQIVND (reference sequence). The CDR3 is made up of 14 amino acids. The trim removed 1 base at V and 5 bases at J, leaving 4 bases unmatched. The table came from immunoSEQ multiplex PCR; TCRdb's copy has only in-frame clones and leaves some out. The sample lists some 100,000 clones, about 89% seen once, with 0.75% to 0.95% in the top ten. Sequenced here: PBMCs, sampled around atezolizumab (anti-PD-L1) treatment. The chain employs TRBV19 and TRBJ2-5; 7 bases align to TRBD2. The receptor was isolated from a woman of 80 years or more with urothelial cancer. The DNA for the CDR3 is TGTGCCAGTAGTATAGGCGGGAGACGCGAGACCCAGTACTTC. It specifies CASSIGGRRETQYF.